Described below is a single TCR beta chain sequence and its context. Antigen unknown. V was shortened by 5 bases and J by 5 bases, with 13 bases between the two germline ends. The CDR3 length is 14 residues. Germline-derived CDR1 and CDR2 are SGHVS and FQNEAQ. This record belongs to a study of T cell responses to AZD1222 COVID-19 vaccine. Findings and limits, study-wide: Repertoires were obtained solely post-peak T cell response. Close to half of all spike-specific TCRs reportedly target regions of the variants that are unmutated.

Method: immunoSEQ multiplex PCR; TCRdb's copy keeps in-frame clones and lacks some. Among around 150,000 clones listed, around nine tenths were seen once. Sample: peripheral blood, taken 28 days after the second AZD1222 dose. The source of this sequence is an adult who received the AZD1222 COVID-19 vaccine. V gene TRBV7-8 combines with J gene TRBJ1-5; no clear D. CDR3 DNA sequence: TGTGCCAGCAGCATAGATGCGAGCGATCAGCCCCAGCATTTT. It encodes CASSIDASDQPQHF.